This T cell receptor (beta chain) stems from a study of esophageal squamous cell carcinoma under preoperative chemotherapy. TCRdb reanalysed the PCR reads using MiXCR and keeps one entry per CDR3 protein. The data hold roughly 30,000 distinct CDR3 sequences, with roughly 52% observed a single time. Regarding this clonotype: A much larger clone sits a single nucleotide away, making a read error possible.

Germline lookup yields CDR1 SGHNT and CDR2 YENEEA. The CDR3 spans 16 residues. Trimming at V came to 5 bases and at J to 13 bases, leaving 17 bases not matched to a gene. Time point meaning: before preoperative PTX-NDP chemotherapy. This clonotype was sampled from a human donor with esophageal squamous cell carcinoma. The donor label of this sample is uncertain. This material was collected from a patient given preoperative chemotherapy. The chain combines TRBV11-3 with TRBJ2-1; 10 positions agree with TRBD1. CDR3 in DNA: TGTGCCAGCAGCGCAGACGCCGGGACAGGGGAAAACATTCAGTTCTTC. Amino acid sequence: CASSADAGTGENIQFF. Based on the CDR3 plus reference TRBV11-3 and TRBJ2-1, the full variable domain is EAGVVQSPRYKIIEKKQPVAFWCNPISGHNTLYWYLQNLGQGPELLIRYENEEAVDDSQLPKDRFSAERLKGVDSTLKIQPAELGDSAVYLCASSADAGTGENIQFFGPGTRLTVL.